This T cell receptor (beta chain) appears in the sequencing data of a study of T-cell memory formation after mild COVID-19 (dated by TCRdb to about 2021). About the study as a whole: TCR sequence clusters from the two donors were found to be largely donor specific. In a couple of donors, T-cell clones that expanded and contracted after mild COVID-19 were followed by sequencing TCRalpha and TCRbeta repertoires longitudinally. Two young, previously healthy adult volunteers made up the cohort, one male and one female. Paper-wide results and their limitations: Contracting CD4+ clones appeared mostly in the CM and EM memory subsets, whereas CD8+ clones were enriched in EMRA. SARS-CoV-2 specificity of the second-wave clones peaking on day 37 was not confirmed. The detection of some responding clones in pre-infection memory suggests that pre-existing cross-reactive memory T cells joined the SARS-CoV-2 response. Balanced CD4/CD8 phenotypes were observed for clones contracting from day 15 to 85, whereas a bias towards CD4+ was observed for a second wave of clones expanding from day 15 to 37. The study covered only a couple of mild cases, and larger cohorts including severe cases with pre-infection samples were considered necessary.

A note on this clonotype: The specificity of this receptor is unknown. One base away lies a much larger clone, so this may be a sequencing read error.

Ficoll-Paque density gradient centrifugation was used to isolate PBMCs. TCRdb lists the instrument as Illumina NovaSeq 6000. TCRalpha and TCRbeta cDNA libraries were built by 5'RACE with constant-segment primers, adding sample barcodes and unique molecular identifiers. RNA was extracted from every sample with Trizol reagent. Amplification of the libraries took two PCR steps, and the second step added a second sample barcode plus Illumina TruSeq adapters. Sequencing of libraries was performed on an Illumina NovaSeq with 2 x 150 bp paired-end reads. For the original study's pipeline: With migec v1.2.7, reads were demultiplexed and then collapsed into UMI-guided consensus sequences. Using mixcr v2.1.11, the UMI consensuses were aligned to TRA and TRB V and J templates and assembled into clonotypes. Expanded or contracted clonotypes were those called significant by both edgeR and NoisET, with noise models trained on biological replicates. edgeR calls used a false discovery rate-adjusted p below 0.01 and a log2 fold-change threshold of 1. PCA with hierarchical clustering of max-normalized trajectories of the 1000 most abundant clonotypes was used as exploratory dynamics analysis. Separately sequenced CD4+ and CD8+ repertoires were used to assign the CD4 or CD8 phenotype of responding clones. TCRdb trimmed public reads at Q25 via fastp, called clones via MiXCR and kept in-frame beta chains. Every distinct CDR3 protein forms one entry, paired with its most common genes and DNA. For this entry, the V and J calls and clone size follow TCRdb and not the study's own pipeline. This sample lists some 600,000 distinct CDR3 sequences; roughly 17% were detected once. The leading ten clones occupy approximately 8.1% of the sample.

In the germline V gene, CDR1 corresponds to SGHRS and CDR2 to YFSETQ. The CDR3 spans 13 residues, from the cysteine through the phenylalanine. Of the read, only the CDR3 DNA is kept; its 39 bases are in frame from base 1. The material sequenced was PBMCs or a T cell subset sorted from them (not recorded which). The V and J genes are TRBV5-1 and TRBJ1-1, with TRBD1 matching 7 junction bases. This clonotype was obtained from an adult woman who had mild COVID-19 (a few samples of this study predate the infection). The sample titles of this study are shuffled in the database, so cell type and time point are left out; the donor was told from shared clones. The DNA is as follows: TGCGCCAGCAGCGTCGACAGGGACACTGAAGCTTACTTT. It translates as CASSVDRDTEAYF.